The 19 T cell receptor beta chains given below trace back to one sample, sequenced in a study of vaccination effects on CD4 cells after COVID-19. Cultured cells yielded isolated CD4+ T cells after less than 11 days. For these receptors, no antigen is known. The protocol was immunoSEQ multiplex PCR, while the TCRdb copy is restricted to in-frame clones and leaves out a portion. The sample carries tens of thousands of clones, 65% to 75% recorded once. The sample in question was CD4+ T cells from PBMCs cultured without peptide, obtained before COVID-19 vaccination. These receptors all come from a human donor who had a prior SARS-CoV-2 infection.

V is TRBV7-9 and J is TRBJ1-2; no reliable D call. The CDR3 loop spans 13 amino acids. Germline V gene lookup returns CDR1 SEHNR and CDR2 FQNEAQ (reference sequence). The germline V and J ends were trimmed by 1 base and 5 bases, with 8 bases remaining between them. CDR3 residues: CASSLVKGYGYTF. CDR3 sequence (DNA): TGTGCCAGCAGCTTAGTAAAAGGGTATGGCTACACCTTC.

This clone appeared a few times. The chain is built from TRBV5-1 and TRBJ1-2; D not resolved. V was shortened by 2 bases and J by 3 bases, with 8 bases between the two germline ends. Per germline, CDR1 SGHRS and CDR2 YFSETQ. CDR3 size: 13 residues. The DNA of the CDR3 is TGCGCCAGCAGCTTTACGCAGGACTATGGCTACACCTTC. It yields the protein CASSFTQDYGYTF.

V usage is TRBV7-2 and J usage is TRBJ2-1, with 12 bases that match TRBD2. The V gene's germline CDR1 is SGHTA and CDR2 FQGNSA. Trimming took 4 bases from V and 6 from J; bases not matched to a gene: 10. The CDR3 covers 17 residues. The CDR3 protein is CASSSRYTSGGLNEQFF. The CDR3 DNA sequence: TGTGCCAGCAGCTCTAGGTATACTAGCGGGGGGCTCAATGAGCAGTTCTTC.

The CDR3 loop is CASSQDLWKQETQYF. Here the CDR3 DNA reads TGTGCCAGCAGCCAAGATTTATGGAAACAAGAGACCCAGTACTTC. This chain links TRBV4-2 with TRBJ2-5; no firm D call. CDR1 and CDR2 from the germline V gene are LGHNA and YNFKEQ. With 0 bases removed from V and 2 bases from J, the gap between germline ends came to 10 bases. CDR3 size: 15 residues.

V is TRBV6-2 or TRBV6-3 and J is TRBJ2-5; 7 bases match TRBD1. CDR3 length equals 16 residues. The germline gives CDR1 MNHEY, CDR2 SVGEGT. J gave up 0 bases and V 5 bases, and 9 bases lay outside the gene matches. CDR3 sequence (DNA): TGTGCCAGCAGTAGACCCCGGGACAGCTACCAAGAGACCCAGTACTTC. This gives the protein CASSRPRDSYQETQYF.

The chain uses TRBV7-9 and TRBJ1-2, with D uncertain. Trimming removed 5 bases at V and 4 bases at J, with 11 bases between. The germline CDR1 and CDR2 sequences are SEHNR and FQNEAQ (reference sequence). The CDR3 runs to 13 residues. The CDR3 bases are TGTGCCAGCAGCCCCCCACGGGGCTATGGCTACACCTTC. Its protein is CASSPPRGYGYTF.

The chain recombines TRBV7-2 with TRBJ2-3; a weak D match, TRBD2 (5 bases). Germline CDR1 reads SGHTA; CDR2 reads FQGNSA. The V end was cut by 0 bases, the J end by 6 bases, with 10 bases between. The CDR3 totals 14 residues. CDR3 sequence reads: CASSLARASDTQYF. The CDR3 DNA follows: TGTGCCAGCAGCTTAGCGCGGGCTAGTGATACGCAGTATTTT. The full variable domain, rest sourced from reference TRBV7-2 and TRBJ2-3, is GAGVSQSPSNKVTEKGKDVELRCDPISGHTALYWYRQSLGQGLEFLIYFQGNSAPDKSGLPSDRFSAERTGGSVSTLTIQRTQQEDSAVYLCASSLARASDTQYFGPGTRLTVL.

The V gene is TRBV4-3, the J gene TRBJ2-4; TRBD2 matches at 10 bases. V dropped 4 bases and J dropped 7; count of bases not matched to a gene: 10. This CDR3 has 16 amino acids. Germline lookup yields CDR1 LGHNA and CDR2 YSLEER. The CDR3 DNA reads as TGCGCCAGCAGCCCCCCCGGGACTAGCGTTCGGAACATTCAGTACTTC. Translating gives CASSPPGTSVRNIQYF.

This chain joins TRBV5-1 and TRBJ1-2; D perhaps matches TRBD1 (5 bases). V lost 4 bases, J lost 3 bases, and 16 bases lay in between. Germline CDR1 SGHRS, CDR2 YFSETQ. The CDR3 covers 15 residues. The CDR3 here is CASSPGRTGDYGYTF. CDR3 sequence (DNA): TGCGCCAGCAGCCCGGGGAGAACAGGCGACTATGGCTACACCTTC.

Here the CDR3 DNA reads TGTGCCAGCAGCCAACCGGGACATCTTCGGGAGCTGTTTTTT. It translates to CASSQPGHLRELFF. The chain combines TRBV7-2 with TRBJ2-2, with a possible D match to TRBD1 (6 bases). The V and J ends lost 5 bases and 9 bases respectively, with 16 bases between them. Germline CDR1 and CDR2: SGHTA and FQGNSA. The CDR3 is 14 amino acids.

The J gene is TRBJ2-7, the V gene TRBV7-2; the D gene is possibly TRBD2 (6 bases). This CDR3 comprises 15 residues. Germline V gives CDR1 SGHTA, CDR2 FQGNSA. Trimming stripped 4 bases from V and 4 bases from J, with 17 bases between. Here the CDR3 DNA reads TGTGCCAGCAGCTCCCTGGGGGACTCCGCATACGAGCAGTACTTC. Residues: CASSSLGDSAYEQYF.

The chain is built from TRBV5-1 and TRBJ1-2; possibly TRBD1 for D (5 bases). The CDR3 spans 15 residues. CDR1 and CDR2 (germline): SGHRS, YFSETQ. The ends were cut back, 4 bases at V and 6 bases at J, with 19 bases in the middle. As DNA, the CDR3 is TGCGCCAGCAGCGAAGTAACGAAGGGGCTTAATGGCTACACCTTC. As protein: CASSEVTKGLNGYTF.

This chain connects TRBV5-1 to TRBJ2-1; D possibly corresponds to TRBD1 (5 bases). V lost 5 bases and J lost 5, with 17 bases in between. The length of the CDR3 is 15 residues. CDR1 SGHRS and CDR2 YFSETQ come from the germline V gene. CDR3 region: CASRSLATANNEQFF. The CDR3 DNA sequence: TGCGCCAGCAGGTCACTCGCGACAGCCAACAATGAGCAGTTCTTC.

The chain joins TRBV24-1 to TRBJ2-2; 11 bases fit TRBD1. The V gene end was trimmed by 10 bases and the J gene end by 7 bases; junction bases not matched to a gene: 13. CDR3 length: 16 amino acids. Germline CDR1 KGHDR, CDR2 SFDVKD. The CDR3 loop is CATASGTGGGNGELFF. CDR3 bases: TGTGCCACTGCGTCCGGGACAGGGGGAGGTAACGGGGAGCTGTTTTTT.

The chain joins TRBV7-3 to TRBJ1-2; perhaps TRBD1 as D (6 bases). Germline CDR1 and CDR2: SGHTA and FQGTGA. The V and J ends lost 1 base and 4 bases respectively, with 16 bases between them. The CDR3 loop spans 16 amino acids. The CDR3 reads CASSLIGGQQPYGYTF. DNA of the CDR3: TGTGCCAGCAGCTTAATTGGTGGACAGCAGCCCTATGGCTACACCTTC. Supplemented by reference TRBV7-3 and TRBJ1-2, the full variable domain reads GAGVSQTPSNKVTEKGKYVELRCDPISGHTALYWYRQSLGQGPEFLIYFQGTGAADDSGLPNDRFFAVRPEGSVSTLKIQRTERGDSAVYLCASSLIGGQQPYGYTFGSGTRLTVV.

The J gene is TRBJ1-5, the V gene TRBV6-5, with 7 nucleotides matching TRBD1. From germline, CDR1 is MNHEY and CDR2 SVGAGI. The CDR3 is 15 residues long. V gave up 6 bases and J gave up 7 bases; unmatched junction bases: 12. The CDR3 sequence: CASSTGAGGGQPQHF. The CDR3 coding sequence is TGTGCCAGCAGCACCGGCGCAGGGGGTGGGCAGCCCCAGCATTTT.

The chain uses TRBV24-1 and TRBJ2-1, with 15 bases aligning to TRBD2. V lost 3 bases, J lost 5 bases, and 4 bases stayed unmatched. CDR3 length equals 17 residues. Germline V gives CDR1 KGHDR, CDR2 SFDVKD. CDR3 amino acids: CATSDGTSGRRDNEQFF. CDR3 DNA: TGTGCCACCAGTGATGGGACTAGCGGGAGGCGGGACAATGAGCAGTTCTTC.

This chain connects TRBV25-1 to TRBJ2-6; D not certain. The CDR3 has 12 residues. Per germline, CDR1 MGHDK and CDR2 SYGVNS. CDR3 in amino acids: CASISGANVLTF. In nucleotides, the CDR3 is TGTGCGAGTATCTCTGGGGCCAACGTCCTGACTTTC.

The chain carries TRBV5-1 and TRBJ2-7; D is tentatively TRBD1 or TRBD2 (5 bases each). Germline V gene sequence: CDR1 SGHRS, CDR2 YFSETQ. CDR3 length: 14 amino acids. The ends were cut back, 0 bases at V and 7 bases at J, with 14 bases in the middle. The CDR3 DNA is TGCGCCAGCAGCTTGGGACCGTGGGGGAGAGAGCAGTACTTC. It is translated as CASSLGPWGREQYF.